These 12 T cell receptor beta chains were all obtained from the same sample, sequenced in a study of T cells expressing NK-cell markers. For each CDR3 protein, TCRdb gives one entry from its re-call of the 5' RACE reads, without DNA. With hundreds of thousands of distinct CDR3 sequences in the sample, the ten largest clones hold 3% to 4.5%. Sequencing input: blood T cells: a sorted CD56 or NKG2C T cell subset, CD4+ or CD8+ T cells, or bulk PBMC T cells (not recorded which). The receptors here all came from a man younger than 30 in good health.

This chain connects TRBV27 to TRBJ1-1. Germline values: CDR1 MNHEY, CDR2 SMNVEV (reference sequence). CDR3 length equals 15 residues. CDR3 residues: CASSLEGRLNTEAFF.

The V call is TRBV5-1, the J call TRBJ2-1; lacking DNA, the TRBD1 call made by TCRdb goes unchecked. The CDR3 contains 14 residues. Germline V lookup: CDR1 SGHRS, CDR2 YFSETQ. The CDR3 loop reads CASSLVGDINEQFF. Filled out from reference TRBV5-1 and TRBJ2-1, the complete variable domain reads KAGVTQTPRYLIKTRGQQVTLSCSPISGHRSVSWYQQTPGQGLQFLFEYFSETQRNKGNFPGRFSGRQFSNSRSEMNVSTLELGDSALYLCASSLVGDINEQFFGPGTRLTVL.

The CDR3 protein is CASSQAPASSDTQYF. V is TRBV3-1 and J is TRBJ2-3; TCRdb proposes TRBD1, but this gene call is untestable without DNA. Germline-derived CDR1 and CDR2 are LGHDT and YNNKEL (reference sequence). The CDR3 loop spans 15 amino acids.

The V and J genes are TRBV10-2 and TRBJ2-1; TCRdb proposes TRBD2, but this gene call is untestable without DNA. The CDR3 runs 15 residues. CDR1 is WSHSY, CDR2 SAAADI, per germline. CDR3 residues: CASSGVTSGSNEQFF.

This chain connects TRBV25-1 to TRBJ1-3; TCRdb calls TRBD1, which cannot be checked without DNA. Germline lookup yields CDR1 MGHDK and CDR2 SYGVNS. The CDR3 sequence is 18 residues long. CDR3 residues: CASSELGGPQLSGNTIYF.

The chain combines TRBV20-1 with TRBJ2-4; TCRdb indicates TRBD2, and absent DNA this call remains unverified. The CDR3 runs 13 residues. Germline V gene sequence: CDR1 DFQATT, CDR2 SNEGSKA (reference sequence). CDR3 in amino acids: CSARKDSGNIQYF.

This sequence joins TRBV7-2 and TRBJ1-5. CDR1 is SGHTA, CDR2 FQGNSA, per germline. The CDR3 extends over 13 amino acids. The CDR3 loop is CASSLIDNQPQHF.

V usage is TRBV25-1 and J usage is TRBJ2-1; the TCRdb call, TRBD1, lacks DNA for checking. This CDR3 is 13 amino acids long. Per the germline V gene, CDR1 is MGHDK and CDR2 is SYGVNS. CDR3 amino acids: CASIDRFTNEQFF. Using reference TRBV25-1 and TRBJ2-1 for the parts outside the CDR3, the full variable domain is EADIYQTPRYLVIGTGKKITLECSQTMGHDKMYWYQQDPGMELHLIHYSYGVNSTEKGDLSSESTVSRIRTEHFPLTLESARPSHTSQYLCASIDRFTNEQFFGPGTRLTVL.

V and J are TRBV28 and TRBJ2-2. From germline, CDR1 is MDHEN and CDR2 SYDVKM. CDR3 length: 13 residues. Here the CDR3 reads CASSLLFNGELFF.

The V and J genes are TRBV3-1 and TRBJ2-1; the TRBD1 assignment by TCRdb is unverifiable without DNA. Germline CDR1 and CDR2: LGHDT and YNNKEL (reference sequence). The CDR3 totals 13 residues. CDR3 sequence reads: CASSQGWWGEQFF.

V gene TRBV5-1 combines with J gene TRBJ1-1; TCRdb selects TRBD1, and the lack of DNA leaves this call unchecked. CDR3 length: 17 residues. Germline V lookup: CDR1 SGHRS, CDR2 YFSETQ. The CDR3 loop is CASSFTGVPSGNTEAFF.

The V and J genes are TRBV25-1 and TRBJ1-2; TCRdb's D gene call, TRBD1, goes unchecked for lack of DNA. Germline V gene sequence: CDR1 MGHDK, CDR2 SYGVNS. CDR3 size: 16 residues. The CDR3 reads CASSDVGGPPSGGYTF.